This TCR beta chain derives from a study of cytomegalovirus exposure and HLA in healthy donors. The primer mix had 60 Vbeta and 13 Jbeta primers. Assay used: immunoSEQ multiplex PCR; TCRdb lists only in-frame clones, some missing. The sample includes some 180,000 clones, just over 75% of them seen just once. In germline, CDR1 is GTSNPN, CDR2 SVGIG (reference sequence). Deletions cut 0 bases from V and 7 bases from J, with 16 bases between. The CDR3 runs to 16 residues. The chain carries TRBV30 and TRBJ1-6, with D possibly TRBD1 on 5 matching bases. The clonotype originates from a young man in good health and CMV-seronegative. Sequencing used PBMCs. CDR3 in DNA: TGTGCCTGGAGTGTAGCGTGGGGAGGGGACAATTCACCCCTCCACTTT. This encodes CAWSVAWGGDNSPLHF.